The entry that follows covers one TCR beta chain sequence. The antigen is not known. The data were taken from a study of OX40 agonist ivuxolimab in advanced cancers. Study information: Patients achieving partial responses numbered three: one hepatocellular carcinoma case and two cutaneous melanoma cases. Notes on the study in general: Also present in some nonresponders was a low level of normalized T-cell clonal expansion.

The assay was immunoSEQ multiplex PCR, and TCRdb's table has in-frame clones only and misses some. Found here are 85,000 to 90,000 clones, roughly 92% of them singletons; the top ten hold roughly 1.1%. Patients with autoimmune history or systemic immunosuppression were excluded. Deletions cut 4 bases from V and 3 bases from J, with 16 bases between. Germline V gives CDR1 SGHTA, CDR2 FQGNSA. CDR3 size: 15 residues. This sequence joins TRBV7-2 and TRBJ2-7; tentative D call: TRBD1 (5 bases). Sequencing used CD4+ or CD8+ T cells sorted from blood, obtained in a trial of the OX40 agonist ivuxolimab. This TCR was sampled from an adult with an advanced solid tumor such as melanoma, head and neck, liver or kidney cancer. CDR3 region: CASSSQGGSHYEQYF. Written as DNA, the CDR3 is TGTGCCAGCAGCTCCCAGGGTGGATCCCACTACGAGCAGTACTTC.